These T cell receptor beta chains were read from a single sample in a study of T cells in Graves' hyperthyroidism and ophthalmopathy. Via MiXCR, TCRdb re-called the multiplex PCR reads, giving one row per CDR3 protein. The sample lists hundreds of thousands of distinct CDR3 sequences, roughly a fifth occurring once. Input material: blood. The source is a man aged 50 to 59 with Graves' ophthalmopathy. CDR3s include the opening cysteine and the closing phenylalanine or tryptophan.

j_call | v_call | cdr3_aa
TRBJ2-7 | TRBV20-1 | CSASPESLYEQYF
TRBJ2-5 | TRBV5-1 | CASSDSDQETQYF
TRBJ2-2 | TRBV20-1 | CSAQPGLAVNTGELFF
TRBJ2-1 | TRBV6-5 | CASSNRGGRGSYNEQFF
TRBJ1-1 | TRBV5-1 | CASRPGQGGTEAFF
TRBJ1-2 | TRBV5-1 | CASSLEGQGGNYGYTF
TRBJ2-1 | TRBV19 | CASSAGLAAYNEQFF
TRBJ2-5 | TRBV28 | CASSPPRRIAGTSRETQYF
TRBJ2-3 | TRBV20-1 | CSAKIPGGADTQYF
TRBJ2-7 | TRBV11-2 | CASSPLGGSYEQYF
TRBJ1-3 | TRBV4-1 | CASSQTGGLGNTIYF
TRBJ2-1 | TRBV27 | CASSPPRIRHSYNEQFF
TRBJ2-7 | TRBV12-3/TRBV12-4 | CASSSGGGADYEQYF